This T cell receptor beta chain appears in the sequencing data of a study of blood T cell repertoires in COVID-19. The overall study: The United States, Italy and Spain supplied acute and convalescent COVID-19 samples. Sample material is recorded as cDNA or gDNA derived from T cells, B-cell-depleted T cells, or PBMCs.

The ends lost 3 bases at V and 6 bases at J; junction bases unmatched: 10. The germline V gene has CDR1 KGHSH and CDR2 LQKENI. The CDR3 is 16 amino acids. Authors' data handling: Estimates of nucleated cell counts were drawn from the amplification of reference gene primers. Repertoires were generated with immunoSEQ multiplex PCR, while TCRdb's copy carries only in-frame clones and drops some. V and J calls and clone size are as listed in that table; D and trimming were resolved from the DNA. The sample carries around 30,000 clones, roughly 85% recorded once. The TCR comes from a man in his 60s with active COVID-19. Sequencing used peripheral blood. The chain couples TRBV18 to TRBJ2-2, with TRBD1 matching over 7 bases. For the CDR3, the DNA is TGTGCCAGCTCACCCCCGGACAGGCCGAGGGCCGGGGAGCTGTTTTTT. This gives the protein CASSPPDRPRAGELFF.